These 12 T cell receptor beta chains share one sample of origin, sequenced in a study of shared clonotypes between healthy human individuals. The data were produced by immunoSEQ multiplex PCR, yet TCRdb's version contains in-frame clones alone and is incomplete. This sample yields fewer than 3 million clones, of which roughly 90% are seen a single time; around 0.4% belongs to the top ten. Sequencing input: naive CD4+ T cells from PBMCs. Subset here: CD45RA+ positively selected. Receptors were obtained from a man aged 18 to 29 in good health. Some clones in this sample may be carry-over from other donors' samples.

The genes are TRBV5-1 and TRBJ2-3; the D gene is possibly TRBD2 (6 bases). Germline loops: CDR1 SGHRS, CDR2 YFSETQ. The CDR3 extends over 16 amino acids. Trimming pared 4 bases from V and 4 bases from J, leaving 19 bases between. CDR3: CASSPPGRGRADTQYF. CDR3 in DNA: TGCGCCAGCAGCCCCCCGGGGCGGGGACGCGCAGATACGCAGTATTTT.

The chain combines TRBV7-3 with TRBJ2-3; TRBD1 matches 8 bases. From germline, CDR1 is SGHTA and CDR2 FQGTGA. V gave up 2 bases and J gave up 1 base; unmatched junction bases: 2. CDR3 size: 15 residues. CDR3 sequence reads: CASSLWGQGTDTQYF. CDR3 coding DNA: TGTGCCAGCAGCTTATGGGGACAGGGCACAGATACGCAGTATTTT. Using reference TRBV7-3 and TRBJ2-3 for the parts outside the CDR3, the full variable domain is GAGVSQTPSNKVTEKGKYVELRCDPISGHTALYWYRQSLGQGPEFLIYFQGTGAADDSGLPNDRFFAVRPEGSVSTLKIQRTERGDSAVYLCASSLWGQGTDTQYFGPGTRLTVL.

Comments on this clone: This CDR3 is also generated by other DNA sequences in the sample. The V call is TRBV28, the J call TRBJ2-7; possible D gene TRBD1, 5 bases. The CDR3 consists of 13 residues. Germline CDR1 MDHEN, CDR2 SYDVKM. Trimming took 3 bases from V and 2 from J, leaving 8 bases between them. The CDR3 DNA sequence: TGTGCCAGCAGTTTGACAGTCCCCTACGAGCAGTACTTC. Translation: CASSLTVPYEQYF.

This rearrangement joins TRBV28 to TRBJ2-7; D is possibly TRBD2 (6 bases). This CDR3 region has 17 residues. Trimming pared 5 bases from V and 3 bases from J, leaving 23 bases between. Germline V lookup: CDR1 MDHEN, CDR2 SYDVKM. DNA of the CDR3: TGTGCCAGCAGTCTGCCCCCAGGGCTAGCGCCCCTCTACGAGCAGTACTTC. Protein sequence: CASSLPPGLAPLYEQYF.

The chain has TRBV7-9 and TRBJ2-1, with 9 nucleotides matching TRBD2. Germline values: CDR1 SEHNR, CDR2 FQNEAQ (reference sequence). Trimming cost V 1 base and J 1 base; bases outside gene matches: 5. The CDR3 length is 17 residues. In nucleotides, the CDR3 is TGTGCCAGCAGCTTAGATCGCCTAGCGGGATCCTACAATGAGCAGTTCTTC. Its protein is CASSLDRLAGSYNEQFF. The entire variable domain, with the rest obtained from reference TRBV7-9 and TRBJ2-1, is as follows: DTGVSQNPRHKITKRGQNVTFRCDPISEHNRLYWYRQTLGQGPEFLTYFQNEAQLEKSRLLSDRFSAERPKGSFSTLEIQRTEQGDSAMYLCASSLDRLAGSYNEQFFGPGTRLTVL.

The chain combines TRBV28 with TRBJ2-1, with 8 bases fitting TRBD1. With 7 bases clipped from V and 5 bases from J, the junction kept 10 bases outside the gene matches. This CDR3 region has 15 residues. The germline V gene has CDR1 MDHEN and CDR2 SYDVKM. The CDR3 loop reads CASTLPGGRDNEQFF. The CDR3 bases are TGTGCCAGCACCCTTCCAGGGGGCAGGGACAATGAGCAGTTCTTC.

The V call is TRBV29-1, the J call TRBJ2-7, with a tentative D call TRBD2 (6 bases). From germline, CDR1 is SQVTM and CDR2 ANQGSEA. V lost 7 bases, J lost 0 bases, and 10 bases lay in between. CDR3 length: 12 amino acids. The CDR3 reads CSAGLSSYEQYF. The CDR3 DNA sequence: TGCAGCGCGGGACTGTCCTCCTACGAGCAGTACTTC.

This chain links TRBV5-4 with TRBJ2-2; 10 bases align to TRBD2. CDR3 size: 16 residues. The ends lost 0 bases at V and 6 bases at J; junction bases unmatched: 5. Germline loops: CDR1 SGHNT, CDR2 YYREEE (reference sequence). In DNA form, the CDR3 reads TGTGCCAGCAGCTTGGGCCTAGCGGGAGAGGCCGGGGAGCTGTTTTTT. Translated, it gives CASSLGLAGEAGELFF.

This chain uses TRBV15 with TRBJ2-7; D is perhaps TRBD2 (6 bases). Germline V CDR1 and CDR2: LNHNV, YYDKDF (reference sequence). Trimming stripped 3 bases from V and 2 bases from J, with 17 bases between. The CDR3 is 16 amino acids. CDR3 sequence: CATSRARSGLAYEQYF. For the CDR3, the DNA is TGTGCCACCAGCAGGGCCCGAAGCGGGCTAGCCTACGAGCAGTACTTC.

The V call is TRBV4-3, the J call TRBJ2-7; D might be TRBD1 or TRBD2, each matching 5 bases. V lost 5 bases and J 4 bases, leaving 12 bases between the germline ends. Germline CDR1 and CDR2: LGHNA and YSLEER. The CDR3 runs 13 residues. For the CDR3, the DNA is TGCGCCAGCAGCGAAAGGGACGGGTACGAGCAGTACTTC. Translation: CASSERDGYEQYF.

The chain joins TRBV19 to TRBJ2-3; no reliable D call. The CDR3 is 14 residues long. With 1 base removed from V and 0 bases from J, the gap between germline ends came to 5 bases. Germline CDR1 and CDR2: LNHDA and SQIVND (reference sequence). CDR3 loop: CASSIGYSTDTQYF. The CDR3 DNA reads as TGTGCCAGTAGTATAGGGTACAGCACAGATACGCAGTATTTT.

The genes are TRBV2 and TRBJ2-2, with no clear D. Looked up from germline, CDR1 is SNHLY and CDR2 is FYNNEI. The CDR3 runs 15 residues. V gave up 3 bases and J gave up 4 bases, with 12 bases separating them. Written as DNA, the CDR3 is TGTGCCAGCAGTGATCGCGCCCCAAGCACCGGGGAGCTGTTTTTT. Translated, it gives CASSDRAPSTGELFF.